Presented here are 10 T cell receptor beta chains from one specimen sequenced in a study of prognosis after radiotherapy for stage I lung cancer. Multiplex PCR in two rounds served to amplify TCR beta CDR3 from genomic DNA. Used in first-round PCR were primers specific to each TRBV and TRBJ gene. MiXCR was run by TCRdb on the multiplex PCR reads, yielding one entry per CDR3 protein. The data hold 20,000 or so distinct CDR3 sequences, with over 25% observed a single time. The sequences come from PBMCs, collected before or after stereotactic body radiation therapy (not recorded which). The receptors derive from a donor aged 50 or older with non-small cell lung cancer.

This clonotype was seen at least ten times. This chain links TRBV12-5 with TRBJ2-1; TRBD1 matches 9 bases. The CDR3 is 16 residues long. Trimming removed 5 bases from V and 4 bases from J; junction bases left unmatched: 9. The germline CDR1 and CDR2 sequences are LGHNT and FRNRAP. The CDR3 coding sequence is TGTGCTAGTGGTACCCGGACAGGGGAAACGTACAATGAGCAGTTCTTC. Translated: CASGTRTGETYNEQFF.

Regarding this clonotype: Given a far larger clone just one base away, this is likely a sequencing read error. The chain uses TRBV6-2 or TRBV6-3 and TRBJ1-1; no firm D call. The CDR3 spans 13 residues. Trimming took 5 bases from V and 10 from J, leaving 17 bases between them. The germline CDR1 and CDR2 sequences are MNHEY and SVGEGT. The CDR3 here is CASSRIGYNRAFF. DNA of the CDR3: TGTGCCAGCAGTCGAATAGGTTACAATCGAGCTTTCTTT.

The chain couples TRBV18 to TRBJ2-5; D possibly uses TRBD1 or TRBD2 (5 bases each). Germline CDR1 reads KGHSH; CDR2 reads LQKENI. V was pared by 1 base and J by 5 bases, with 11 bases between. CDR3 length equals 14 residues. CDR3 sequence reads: CASSPRGASETQYF. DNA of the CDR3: TGTGCCAGCTCACCACGAGGGGCCTCGGAGACCCAGTACTTC.

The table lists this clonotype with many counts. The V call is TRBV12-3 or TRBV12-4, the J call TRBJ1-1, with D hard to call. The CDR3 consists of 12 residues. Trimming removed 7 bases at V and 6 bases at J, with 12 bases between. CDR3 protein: CASTLKSPEAFF. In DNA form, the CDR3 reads TGTGCCAGCACCCTCAAGAGCCCTGAAGCTTTCTTT.

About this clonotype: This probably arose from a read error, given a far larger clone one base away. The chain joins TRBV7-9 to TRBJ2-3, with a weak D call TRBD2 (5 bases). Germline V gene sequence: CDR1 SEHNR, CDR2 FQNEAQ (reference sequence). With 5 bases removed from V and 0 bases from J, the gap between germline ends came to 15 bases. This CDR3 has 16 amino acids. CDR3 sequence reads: CASSVSVRASTDTQYF. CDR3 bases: TGTGCCAGCAGCGTTAGCGTGAGGGCTAGCACAGATACGCAGTATTTT.

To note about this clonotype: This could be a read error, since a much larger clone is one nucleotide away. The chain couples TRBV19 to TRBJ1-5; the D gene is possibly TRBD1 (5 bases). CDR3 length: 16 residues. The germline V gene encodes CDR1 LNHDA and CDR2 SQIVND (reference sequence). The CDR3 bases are TGTGCCAGTATCTTTGGGGGGACGTATAGCAATCAGCCCAAGCATTTT. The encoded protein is CASIFGGTYSNQPKHF.

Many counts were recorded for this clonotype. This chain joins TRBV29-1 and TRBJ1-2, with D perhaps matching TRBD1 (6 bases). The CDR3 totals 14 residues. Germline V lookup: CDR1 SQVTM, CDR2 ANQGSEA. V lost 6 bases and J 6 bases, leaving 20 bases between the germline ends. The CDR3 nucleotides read TGCAGCGTGCTGACCGGGACACAGAAAGATGGCTACACCTTC. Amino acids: CSVLTGTQKDGYTF. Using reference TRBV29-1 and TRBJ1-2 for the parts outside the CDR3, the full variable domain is SAVISQKPSRDICQRGTSLTIQCQVDSQVTMMFWYRQQPGQSLTLIATANQGSEATYESGFVIDKFPISRPNLTFSTLTVSNMSPEDSSIYLCSVLTGTQKDGYTFGSGTRLTVV.

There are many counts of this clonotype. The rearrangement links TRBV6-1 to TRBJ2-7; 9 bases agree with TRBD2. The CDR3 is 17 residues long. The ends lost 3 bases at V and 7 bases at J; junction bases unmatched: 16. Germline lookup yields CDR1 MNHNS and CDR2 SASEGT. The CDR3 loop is CASSDLGMGGRAWEQYF. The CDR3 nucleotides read TGTGCCAGCAGTGACCTTGGTATGGGCGGGAGGGCCTGGGAGCAGTACTTC.

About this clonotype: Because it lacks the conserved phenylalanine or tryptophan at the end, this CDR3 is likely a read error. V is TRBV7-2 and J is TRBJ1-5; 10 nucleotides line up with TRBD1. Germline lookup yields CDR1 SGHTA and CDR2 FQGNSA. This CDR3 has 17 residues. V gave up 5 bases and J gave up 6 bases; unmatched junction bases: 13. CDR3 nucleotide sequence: TGTGCCAGCAGCGACTCCCCCGGGACAGGGGTTAGTCAGCCCCAGCATCTT. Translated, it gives CASSDSPGTGVSQPQHL.

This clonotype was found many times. In DNA form, the CDR3 reads TGTGCCAGCAGCTTAATCACTGGGGCCAACGTCCTGACTTTC. It codes for CASSLITGANVLTF. The V gene is TRBV7-9, the J gene TRBJ2-6; D unresolved. This CDR3 region has 14 residues. The germline V and J ends were trimmed by 2 bases and 2 bases, with 4 bases remaining between them. CDR1 is SEHNR, CDR2 FQNEAQ, per germline (reference sequence).